Given below is one TCR beta chain in context. Its target is not known. The entry originates in a study of T cell responses to AZD1222 COVID-19 vaccine. Clones were read by immunoSEQ multiplex PCR, and TCRdb kept only the in-frame ones, dropping some. The table has under 150,000 clones, approximately 83% seen once. Trimming shortened V by 0 bases and J by 6 bases, and 9 bases separated the two germline ends. The CDR3 contains 15 residues. In germline, CDR1 is SGHVS, CDR2 FNYEAQ. Study results and caveats: Without day 14 samples, only post-peak T cell repertoires were studied. Two AZD1222 administrations were followed by greater Spike-specific TCR breadth and depth. Only 6 or 7 AZD1222 recipients tested seropositive at baseline. Unmutated variant regions are reportedly targeted by nearly half of spike-specific TCRs.

This specimen consisted of peripheral blood, obtained on day 0 of AZD1222 vaccination. The chain employs TRBV7-6 and TRBJ1-6, with a tentative D call TRBD1 (5 bases). This receptor was obtained from an adult in good health. In DNA form, the CDR3 reads TGTGCCAGCAGCTTAGCGCCGCAGGGTAATTCACCCCTCCACTTT. This codes for CASSLAPQGNSPLHF. Filled out from reference TRBV7-6 and TRBJ1-6, the complete variable domain reads GAGVSQSPRYKVTKRGQDVALRCDPISGHVSLYWYRQALGQGPEFLTYFNYEAQQDKSGLPNDRFSAERPEGSISTLTIQRTEQRDSAMYRCASSLAPQGNSPLHFGNGTRLTVT.